This T cell receptor (beta chain) stems from a study of T cells in women clearing cervical HPV infection. Notes on this clone: The read falls 3 residues short of the CDR3 end, and the missing part is taken from the germline J gene.

Germline assignment: CDR1 SNHLY and CDR2 FYNNEI. CDR3 length: 13 amino acids. Trimming took 8 bases from V and 4 from J, leaving 13 bases between them. Clones were read by immunoSEQ multiplex PCR, and TCRdb kept only the in-frame ones, dropping some. This specimen shows around 24,000 clones; the ten leading clones hold roughly 3.7%. The specimen sequenced was blood buffy coat. The chain employs TRBV2 and TRBJ2-3; D is undetermined. This TCR came from a woman between 18 and 75 years old with a cervical HPV16 infection that either progressed to CIN3+ or cleared (not recorded which). The CDR3 sequence is CASGLSRADTQYF. The covered CDR3 bases are TGTGCCAGCGGCCTCTCCCGGGCAGATACG.